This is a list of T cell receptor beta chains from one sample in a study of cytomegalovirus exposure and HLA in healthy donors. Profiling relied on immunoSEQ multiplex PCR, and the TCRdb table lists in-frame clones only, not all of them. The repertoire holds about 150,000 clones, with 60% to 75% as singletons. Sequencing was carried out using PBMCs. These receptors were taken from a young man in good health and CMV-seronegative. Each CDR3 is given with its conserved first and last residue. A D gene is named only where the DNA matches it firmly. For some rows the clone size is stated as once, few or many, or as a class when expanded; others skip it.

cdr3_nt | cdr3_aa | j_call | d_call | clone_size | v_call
TGTGCCGCCGGCGTTCGCGGCGGAAACACCATATATTTT | CAAGVRGGNTIYF | TRBJ1-3 | NA | NA | TRBV6-1
TGTGCCATCAGTGGACAGGGGGCGATCAATGGCTACACCTTC | CAISGQGAINGYTF | TRBJ1-2 | TRBD1 | once | TRBV10-3
TGTGCCAGCAGTAGAGGGCCGGGGAGCTCCTATAATTCACCCCTCCACTTT | CASSRGPGSSYNSPLHF | TRBJ1-6 | NA | NA | TRBV25-1
TGTGCCAGCAGTTACAGGGGAAAGGGCTATGGCTACACCTTC | CASSYRGKGYGYTF | TRBJ1-2 | NA | NA | TRBV6-5
TGTGCCAGCAGCCTTATTACCGGGGAGCTGTTTTTT | CASSLITGELFF | TRBJ2-2 | NA | NA | TRBV7-9
TGTGCCAGCACCGAATGGGGGGGCGCGGGGAACATTCAGTACTTC | CASTEWGGAGNIQYF | TRBJ2-4 | NA | NA | TRBV7-2
TGTGCCAACAGGGAAGACAGGTCCGTTAGCACAGATACGCAGTATTTT | CANREDRSVSTDTQYF | TRBJ2-3 | NA | NA | TRBV27
TGCGCCAGCAGCCCGGGACAGGGTCATGGCTACACCTTC | CASSPGQGHGYTF | TRBJ1-2 | TRBD1 | NA | TRBV10-1
TGTGCCAGCAGACAGACAGGGGGTGAGCAGTTCTTC | CASRQTGGEQFF | TRBJ2-1 | TRBD1 | once | TRBV11-2
TGCAGCGATGACAGGGCCTCAAGGGAGACCCAGTACTTC | CSDDRASRETQYF | TRBJ2-5 | TRBD1 | NA | TRBV29-1
TGTGCCAGTGGAGACAGATCTGATCAGCCCCAGCATTTT | CASGDRSDQPQHF | TRBJ1-5 | NA | NA | TRBV19
TGTGCCAGCAGCGTAGTGGCGGGCTCTGGAAACACCATATATTTT | CASSVVAGSGNTIYF | TRBJ1-3 | NA | few | TRBV9
TGTGCCAGCAGAAAAGGGACAGGGCTGCACGAGCAGTACTTC | CASRKGTGLHEQYF | TRBJ2-7 | TRBD1 | NA | TRBV5-6
TGCGCCAGCAGCTTGGGCAGTCAGACTCTGAACACTGAAGCTTTCTTT | CASSLGSQTLNTEAFF | TRBJ1-1 | NA | NA | TRBV5-1
TGTGCCAGCAGTTACTCGGCCACGGGGACGCAGTATTTT | CASSYSATGTQYF | TRBJ2-3 | NA | NA | TRBV6-5
TGCAGCGTTGAAGACGGGACAGCCGGGGAGCTGTTTTTT | CSVEDGTAGELFF | TRBJ2-2 | TRBD1 | NA | TRBV29-1
TGCAGCGTTGAAGAAGGCCAGGGGGACCTCTACGAGCAGTACTTC | CSVEEGQGDLYEQYF | TRBJ2-7 | TRBD1 | NA | TRBV29-1
TGTGCCGGCAGCGAGAGGGGGAGGGCCTTCGGCTATACCTTC | CAGSERGRAFGYTF | TRBJ1-2 | NA | NA | TRBV5-8
TGTGCCAGCCCGGAGATGAACACTGAAGCTTTCTTT | CASPEMNTEAFF | TRBJ1-1 | NA | NA | TRBV28
TGCGCCAGCAGTGGACACATCAACACTGAAGCTTTCTTT | CASSGHINTEAFF | TRBJ1-1 | NA | NA | TRBV10-1
TGTGCCTGGAGTCTCCGAGACAGAGTCAATCAGCCCCAGCATTTT | CAWSLRDRVNQPQHF | TRBJ1-5 | NA | NA | TRBV30
TGTGCCAGCAGCTCGGTTTCGGGGACAGGGGATGAAAAACTGTTTTTT | CASSSVSGTGDEKLFF | TRBJ1-4 | TRBD1 | NA | TRBV7-2
TGTGCCAGTAGTATAGACAGGGCGATCAACTATGGCTACACCTTC | CASSIDRAINYGYTF | TRBJ1-2 | NA | NA | TRBV19
TGCGCCAGCAGCCGCCTACCAGGGGGTCCAGGGGTCCAAGAGACCCAGTACTTC | CASSRLPGGPGVQETQYF | TRBJ2-5 | TRBD1 | NA | TRBV4-1
TGTGCCAGCAGCCCCAAGGGGTACATCTATGGCTACACCTTC | CASSPKGYIYGYTF | TRBJ1-2 | NA | NA | TRBV5-1
TGTGCCAGCAGCCCCTTGGGGCAGGGGGCAGGCGGGGAGCTGTTTTTT | CASSPLGQGAGGELFF | TRBJ2-2 | TRBD1 | once | TRBV7-2
TGCGCCAGCAGCCCGACAGACCTGAACACTGAAGCTTCCTTT | CASSPTDLNTEASF | TRBJ1-1 | NA | NA | TRBV4-1
TGTGCCAGCAGCTTAGTTCCGGGCTCCTACGAGCAGTACTTC | CASSLVPGSYEQYF | TRBJ2-7 | NA | NA | TRBV7-8
TGCGCCAGCAGCTTGGTCGGGGCAACTAATGAAAAACTGTTTTTT | CASSLVGATNEKLFF | TRBJ1-4 | NA | NA | TRBV5-1
TGTGCCAGCAGTGGGCAGGGTATGGCTGGAAACACCATATATTTT | CASSGQGMAGNTIYF | TRBJ1-3 | NA | NA | TRBV6-1
TGCGCCAGCAGTGAGACTAGCGGGGTCCAAGAGACCCAGTACTTC | CASSETSGVQETQYF | TRBJ2-5 | TRBD2 | NA | TRBV10-1
TGCGCCAGCAGCCCTAAGACGGTGGGGGCCTATGGCTACACCTTC | CASSPKTVGAYGYTF | TRBJ1-2 | NA | few | TRBV4-3
TGCAGTGCTAGTCCCTACTACGAGCAGTACTTC | CSASPYYEQYF | TRBJ2-7 | NA | NA | TRBV20-1
TGCGCCAGCAGCTCCCACAACAGTCCCTCTGGAAACACCATATATTTT | CASSSHNSPSGNTIYF | TRBJ1-3 | NA | NA | TRBV5-1
TGTGCCAGCTCACCCAGGAAACAAGAGACCCAGTACTTC | CASSPRKQETQYF | TRBJ2-5 | NA | NA | TRBV18
TGTGCCAGCACCTCTAGCGGGGACACCGGGGAGCTGTTTTTT | CASTSSGDTGELFF | TRBJ2-2 | TRBD2 | few | TRBV6-1
TGTTCCAGCAGCCCCGGACAGGGGCGGAGCAATCAGCCCCAGCATTTT | CSSSPGQGRSNQPQHF | TRBJ1-5 | TRBD1 | NA | TRBV7-9
TGTGCCAGCACCGTGGGGGTGGAGGGAGAGACCCAGTACTTC | CASTVGVEGETQYF | TRBJ2-5 | NA | few | TRBV6-5
TGTGCCAGCTCACCAGGACTAGCGGGGGGTACAATCCAAGAGACCCAGTACTTC | CASSPGLAGGTIQETQYF | TRBJ2-5 | TRBD2 | NA | TRBV18
TGTGCCAGCAGTTCGGGACAGGGATACACCGGGGAGCTGTTTTTT | CASSSGQGYTGELFF | TRBJ2-2 | TRBD1 | NA | TRBV6-5
TGCAGCGTTGGGTCCGGGAGCAATCAGCCCCAGCATTTT | CSVGSGSNQPQHF | TRBJ1-5 | NA | NA | TRBV29-1
TGTGCCAGCAGTATACCGGGACAGGGGGCGCCGGGGACTGAAGCTTTCTTC | CASSIPGQGAPGTEAFF | TRBJ1-1 | TRBD1 | NA | TRBV27
TGTGCCAGCACCTCGTGGACAGCTAATTGGGACACTGAAGCTTTCTTT | CASTSWTANWDTEAFF | TRBJ1-1 | NA | NA | TRBV11-2
TGTGCCAGTAGTATCTCAACAGTAGAGACCCAGTACTTC | CASSISTVETQYF | TRBJ2-5 | NA | NA | TRBV19
TGTGCCAGCAGTGAATCAGGCCGCAATCAGCCCCAGCATTTT | CASSESGRNQPQHF | TRBJ1-5 | NA | few | TRBV2
TGTGCCAGCAGCTTAGCACAAAATAATTCACCCCTCCACTTT | CASSLAQNNSPLHF | TRBJ1-6 | NA | NA | TRBV7-9
TGTGCCAGCAGTTACTCGTGGGCCTCCTACGAGCAGTACTTC | CASSYSWASYEQYF | TRBJ2-7 | NA | NA | TRBV6-5
TGTGCCAGCAGCCCCGAGGGAGGAGAAAAACTGTTTTTT | CASSPEGGEKLFF | TRBJ1-4 | NA | NA | TRBV14